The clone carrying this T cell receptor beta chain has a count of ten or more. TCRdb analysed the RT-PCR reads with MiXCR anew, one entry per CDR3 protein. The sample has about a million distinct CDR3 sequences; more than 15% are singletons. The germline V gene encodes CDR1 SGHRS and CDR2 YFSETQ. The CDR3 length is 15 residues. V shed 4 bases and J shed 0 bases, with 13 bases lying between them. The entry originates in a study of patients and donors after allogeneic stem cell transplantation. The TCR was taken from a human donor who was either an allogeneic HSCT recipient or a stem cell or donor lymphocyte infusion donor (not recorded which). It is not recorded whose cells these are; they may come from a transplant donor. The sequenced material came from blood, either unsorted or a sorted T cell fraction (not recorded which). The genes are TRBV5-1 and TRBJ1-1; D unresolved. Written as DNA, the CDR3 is TGCGCCAGCAGCCTCAGAAGAGACATGAACACTGAAGCTTTCTTT. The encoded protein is CASSLRRDMNTEAFF. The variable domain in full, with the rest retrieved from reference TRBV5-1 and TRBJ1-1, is KAGVTQTPRYLIKTRGQQVTLSCSPISGHRSVSWYQQTPGQGLQFLFEYFSETQRNKGNFPGRFSGRQFSNSRSEMNVSTLELGDSALYLCASSLRRDMNTEAFFGQGTRLTVV.